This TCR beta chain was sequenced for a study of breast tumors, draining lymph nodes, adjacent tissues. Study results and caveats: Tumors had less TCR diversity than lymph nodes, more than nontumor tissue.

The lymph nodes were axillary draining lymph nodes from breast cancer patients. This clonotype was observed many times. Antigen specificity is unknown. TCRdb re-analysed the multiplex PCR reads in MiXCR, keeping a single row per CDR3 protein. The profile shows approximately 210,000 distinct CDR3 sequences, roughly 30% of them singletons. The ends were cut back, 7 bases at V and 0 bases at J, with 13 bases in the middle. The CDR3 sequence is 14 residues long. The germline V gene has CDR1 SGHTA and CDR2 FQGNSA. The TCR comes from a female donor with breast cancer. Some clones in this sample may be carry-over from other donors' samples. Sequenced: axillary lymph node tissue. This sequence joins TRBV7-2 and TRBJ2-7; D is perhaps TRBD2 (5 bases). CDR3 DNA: TGTGCCAGCACCCCACTGGGGAGCTCCTACGAGCAGTACTTC. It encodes CASTPLGSSYEQYF. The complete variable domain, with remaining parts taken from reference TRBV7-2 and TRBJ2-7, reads GAGVSQSPSNKVTEKGKDVELRCDPISGHTALYWYRQSLGQGLEFLIYFQGNSAPDKSGLPSDRFSAERTGGSVSTLTIQRTQQEDSAVYLCASTPLGSSYEQYFGPGTRLTVT.